This T cell receptor beta chain was retrieved from a study of T cell responses to AZD1222 COVID-19 vaccine. Study results and limitations: Mostly white British, mostly female donors; authors suggested clonal diversity may be underestimated. AZD1222 recipients seropositive at baseline numbered only 5 or 6. Spike was spanned by vaccine-associated CD4 TCRs, which were dominant at 160-218 and 743-854.

As to this clone: As yet, its antigen is unknown.

Recipients boosted at about 4 weeks or about 12 weeks are pooled. The repertoire was sequenced with immunoSEQ multiplex PCR; TCRdb's copy has only in-frame clones and lacks some. The table records approximately 140,000 clones, around 90% of them present only once. This CDR3 has 12 residues. CDR1 KGHSH and CDR2 LQKENI come from the germline V gene. V gave up 3 bases and J gave up 5 bases; unmatched junction bases: 1. The input for sequencing was peripheral blood, taken 28 days after the second AZD1222 dose. The receptor comes from an adult who received the AZD1222 COVID-19 vaccine. This rearrangement joins TRBV18 to TRBJ2-7, with TRBD2 matching over 7 bases. The CDR3 spells CASSPGGDEQYF. The CDR3 DNA is TGTGCCAGCTCACCGGGAGGGGACGAGCAGTACTTC.